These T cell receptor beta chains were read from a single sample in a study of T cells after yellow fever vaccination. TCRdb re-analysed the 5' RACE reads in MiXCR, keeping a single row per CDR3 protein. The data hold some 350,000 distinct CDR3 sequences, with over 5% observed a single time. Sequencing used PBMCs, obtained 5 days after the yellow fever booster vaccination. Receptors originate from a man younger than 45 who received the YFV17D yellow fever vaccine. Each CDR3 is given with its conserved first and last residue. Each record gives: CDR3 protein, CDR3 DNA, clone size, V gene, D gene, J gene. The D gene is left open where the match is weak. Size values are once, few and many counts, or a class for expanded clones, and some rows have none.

CDR3 protein: CASSFAGLHTEAFF
CDR3 DNA: TGTGCCAGCAGTTTTGCGGGCCTCCACACTGAAGCTTTCTTT
clone size: NA
V gene: TRBV27
D gene: NA
J gene: TRBJ1-1

CDR3 protein: CSVQGSGNEQYF
CDR3 DNA: TGCAGCGTGCAAGGAAGTGGAAACGAGCAGTACTTC
clone size: NA
V gene: TRBV29-1
D gene: NA
J gene: TRBJ2-7

CDR3 protein: CSARVAGNTF
CDR3 DNA: TGCAGTGCTAGAGTGGCGGGAAACACCTTC
clone size: few
V gene: TRBV20-1
D gene: NA
J gene: TRBJ1-2

CDR3 protein: CCAFLAGLSEREQYF
CDR3 DNA: TGCTGTGCTTTCCTAGCGGGACTTTCTGAGCGCGAGCAGTACTTC
clone size: NA
V gene: TRBV20-1
D gene: TRBD2
J gene: TRBJ2-7

CDR3 protein: CSAQRGRSSYEQYF
CDR3 DNA: TGCAGTGCTCAGAGGGGCAGGAGCTCCTACGAGCAGTACTTC
clone size: NA
V gene: TRBV20-1
D gene: NA
J gene: TRBJ2-7

CDR3 protein: CASSLSRDSSYEQYF
CDR3 DNA: TGTGCCAGCAGCTTAAGCCGGGACAGCTCCTACGAGCAGTACTTC
clone size: NA
V gene: TRBV7-3
D gene: TRBD1
J gene: TRBJ2-7

CDR3 protein: CASIPGGAAKNIQYF
CDR3 DNA: TGTGCCAGCATCCCAGGGGGCGCTGCCAAAAACATTCAGTACTTC
clone size: many
V gene: TRBV7-2
D gene: TRBD1
J gene: TRBJ2-4

CDR3 protein: CSARWTMNTEAFF
CDR3 DNA: TGCAGTGCTAGATGGACAATGAACACTGAAGCTTTCTTT
clone size: many
V gene: TRBV20-1
D gene: NA
J gene: TRBJ1-1

CDR3 protein: CSVLKQVNTEAFF
CDR3 DNA: TGCAGCGTTCTGAAACAGGTGAACACTGAAGCTTTCTTT
clone size: many
V gene: TRBV29-1
D gene: NA
J gene: TRBJ1-1

CDR3 protein: CSAEGTGEETQYF
CDR3 DNA: TGCAGTGCTGAAGGGACAGGAGAAGAGACCCAGTACTTC
clone size: many
V gene: TRBV20-1
D gene: TRBD1
J gene: TRBJ2-5

CDR3 protein: CASRDGIQETQYF
CDR3 DNA: TGTGCCTCCCGGGACGGGATACAAGAGACCCAGTACTTC
clone size: NA
V gene: TRBV30
D gene: NA
J gene: TRBJ2-5

CDR3 protein: CATDAEEVSYEQYF
CDR3 DNA: TGTGCCACCGACGCCGAGGAGGTCTCCTACGAGCAGTACTTC
clone size: many
V gene: TRBV6-2/TRBV6-3
D gene: NA
J gene: TRBJ2-7

CDR3 protein: CSAIHGLVGPDTQYF
CDR3 DNA: TGCAGTGCTATCCATGGACTAGTAGGCCCCGATACGCAGTATTTT
clone size: many
V gene: TRBV20-1
D gene: TRBD2
J gene: TRBJ2-3

CDR3 protein: CASSPSGLAGVSTGNEQFF
CDR3 DNA: TGTGCCAGCTCACCTTCGGGACTAGCGGGAGTGAGCACGGGGAATGAGCAGTTCTTC
clone size: NA
V gene: TRBV18
D gene: TRBD2
J gene: TRBJ2-1

CDR3 protein: CATFTGTGGYSPLHF
CDR3 DNA: TGTGCCACCTTCACCGGGACAGGGGGTTATTCACCCCTCCACTTT
clone size: NA
V gene: TRBV28
D gene: TRBD1
J gene: TRBJ1-6

CDR3 protein: CASSPGGGYGGYTF
CDR3 DNA: TGTGCCAGTAGCCCGGGAGGGGGTTATGGTGGCTACACCTTC
clone size: few
V gene: TRBV19
D gene: NA
J gene: TRBJ1-2

CDR3 protein: CASSGANLNEQFF
CDR3 DNA: TGTGCCAGCAGCGGAGCGAATTTAAATGAGCAGTTCTTC
clone size: NA
V gene: TRBV14
D gene: NA
J gene: TRBJ2-1

CDR3 protein: CSVAQGRRTEAFF
CDR3 DNA: TGCAGCGTTGCCCAGGGTCGGAGGACTGAAGCTTTCTTT
clone size: many
V gene: TRBV29-1
D gene: NA
J gene: TRBJ1-1

CDR3 protein: CASSLGTDEAFF
CDR3 DNA: TGTGCCAGCAGTCTCGGGACAGACGAAGCTTTCTTT
clone size: many
V gene: TRBV12-3/TRBV12-4
D gene: TRBD1
J gene: TRBJ1-1

CDR3 protein: CASSQDYKTGANVLTF
CDR3 DNA: TGCGCCAGCAGCCAAGATTACAAGACTGGGGCCAACGTCCTGACTTTC
clone size: many
V gene: TRBV4-3
D gene: NA
J gene: TRBJ2-6

CDR3 protein: CASSKVLGSGYNEQFF
CDR3 DNA: TGTGCCAGCAGCAAGGTCTTAGGGAGTGGTTACAATGAGCAGTTCTTC
clone size: many
V gene: TRBV7-3
D gene: NA
J gene: TRBJ2-1

CDR3 protein: CASSPDPPEGWITVDTGELFF
CDR3 DNA: TGTGCCAGCAGCCCCGACCCTCCTGAGGGGTGGATAACAGTGGACACCGGGGAGCTGTTTTTT
clone size: few
V gene: TRBV4-2
D gene: NA
J gene: TRBJ2-2

CDR3 protein: CASSPLRGQEDTQYF
CDR3 DNA: TGTGCCAGCAGTCCCTTGCGGGGGCAAGAAGATACGCAGTATTTT
clone size: few
V gene: TRBV11-1
D gene: NA
J gene: TRBJ2-3

CDR3 protein: CASSVPRGASYEQYF
CDR3 DNA: TGTGCCAGCAGCGTACCCCGGGGCGCCTCCTACGAGCAGTACTTC
clone size: few
V gene: TRBV12-3/TRBV12-4
D gene: NA
J gene: TRBJ2-7

CDR3 protein: CASSRPAEVYEQFF
CDR3 DNA: TGTGCCAGCAGCCGGCCCGCCGAGGTTTATGAGCAGTTCTTC
clone size: many
V gene: TRBV7-9
D gene: NA
J gene: TRBJ2-1

CDR3 protein: CASSYSGGGSYNEQFF
CDR3 DNA: TGTGCCAGCAGTTACTCAGGAGGGGGCTCCTACAATGAGCAGTTCTTC
clone size: few
V gene: TRBV6-5
D gene: NA
J gene: TRBJ2-1

CDR3 protein: CSVGTVSGNEQFF
CDR3 DNA: TGCAGCGTCGGGACCGTTTCAGGGAATGAGCAGTTCTTC
clone size: many
V gene: TRBV29-1
D gene: NA
J gene: TRBJ2-1

CDR3 protein: CASRRQGLDNEQFF
CDR3 DNA: TGTGCCAGCAGGCGACAGGGGCTTGATAATGAGCAGTTCTTC
clone size: few
V gene: TRBV12-3/TRBV12-4
D gene: TRBD1
J gene: TRBJ2-1

CDR3 protein: CASSSRDQTF
CDR3 DNA: TGTGCCAGCAGCTCACGGGACCAAACCTTT
clone size: few
V gene: TRBV12-3/TRBV12-4
D gene: NA
J gene: TRBJ2-3

CDR3 protein: CASSYRTGRTTQYF
CDR3 DNA: TGTGCCAGCAGCTACCGGACAGGGAGAACGACCCAGTACTTC
clone size: NA
V gene: TRBV14
D gene: TRBD1
J gene: TRBJ2-5

CDR3 protein: CASSPMGAEETQYF
CDR3 DNA: TGTGCCAGCAGCCCAATGGGAGCGGAAGAGACCCAGTACTTC
clone size: many
V gene: TRBV27
D gene: NA
J gene: TRBJ2-5

CDR3 protein: CASSIEDRKGYNEQFF
CDR3 DNA: TGTGCCAGTAGTATAGAGGATCGGAAGGGTTACAATGAGCAGTTCTTC
clone size: few
V gene: TRBV19
D gene: NA
J gene: TRBJ2-1

CDR3 protein: CASSQQREGLYEQYF
CDR3 DNA: TGCGCCAGCAGCCAGCAGCGGGAGGGCCTCTACGAGCAGTACTTC
clone size: few
V gene: TRBV4-3
D gene: TRBD2
J gene: TRBJ2-7